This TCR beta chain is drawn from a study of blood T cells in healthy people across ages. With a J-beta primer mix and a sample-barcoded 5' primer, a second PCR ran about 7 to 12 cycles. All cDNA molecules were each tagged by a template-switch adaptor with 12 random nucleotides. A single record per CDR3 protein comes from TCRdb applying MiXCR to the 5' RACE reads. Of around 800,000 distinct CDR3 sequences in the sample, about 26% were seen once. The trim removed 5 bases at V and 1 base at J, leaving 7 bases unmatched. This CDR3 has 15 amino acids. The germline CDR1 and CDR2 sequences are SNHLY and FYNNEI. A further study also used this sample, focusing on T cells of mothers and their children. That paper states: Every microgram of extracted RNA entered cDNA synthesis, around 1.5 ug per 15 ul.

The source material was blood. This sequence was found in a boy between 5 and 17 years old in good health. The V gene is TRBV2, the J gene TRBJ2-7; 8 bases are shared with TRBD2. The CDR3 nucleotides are TGTGCCAGCAGTCAAAGCGGGGGTTCATCCTACGAGCAGTACTTC. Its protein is CASSQSGGSSYEQYF.